The rows below give T cell receptor beta chains drawn from one sample of a study of Ad26.COV2.S vaccination and SARS-CoV-2 variants. Clones were sequenced by immunoSEQ multiplex PCR, and TCRdb holds only the in-frame ones, with some missing. This table holds approximately 420,000 clones, over 75% found once. The sample in question was peripheral blood, obtained in a trial of Ad26.COV2.S vaccine versus placebo. These receptors all stem from a person between 18 and 65 years old who received the Ad26.COV2.S COVID-19 vaccine or a placebo. CDR3s include the opening cysteine and the closing phenylalanine or tryptophan. The D gene is left open where the match is weak. The size entry is marked missing in some rows and otherwise reads once, few, many or a size class.

v_gene: TRBV19; j_gene: TRBJ1-5; abundance: NA; d_gene: TRBD1; CDR3nt: TGTGCCAGTAGTATCACAGGGGGCTTGGGTCAGCCCCAGCATTTT; CDR3aa: CASSITGGLGQPQHF
v_gene: TRBV9; j_gene: TRBJ1-1; abundance: NA; d_gene: NA; CDR3nt: TGTGCCAGCAGCGTAAACTTGGGCGGGGAAACTGAAGCTTTCTTT; CDR3aa: CASSVNLGGETEAFF
v_gene: TRBV11-2; j_gene: TRBJ2-1; abundance: once; d_gene: TRBD1; CDR3nt: TGTGCCAGCAGCTTATTAACAGGGACAGCCTACAATGAGCAGTTCTTC; CDR3aa: CASSLLTGTAYNEQFF
v_gene: TRBV4-1; j_gene: TRBJ2-7; abundance: few; d_gene: NA; CDR3nt: TGCGCCAGCAGCCAAGTGCCCAGCCTGTACGAGCAGTACTTC; CDR3aa: CASSQVPSLYEQYF
v_gene: TRBV5-1; j_gene: TRBJ1-4; abundance: NA; d_gene: NA; CDR3nt: TGCGCCAGCAGGGAAGCACGCCAGGGAGGTGAAAAACTGTTTTTT; CDR3aa: CASREARQGGEKLFF
v_gene: TRBV12-5; j_gene: TRBJ2-3; abundance: NA; d_gene: TRBD1; CDR3nt: TGTGCTAGTGGATTTACAGGGGGCAAAGATACGCAGTATTTT; CDR3aa: CASGFTGGKDTQYF
v_gene: TRBV4-2; j_gene: TRBJ2-3; abundance: NA; d_gene: TRBD2; CDR3nt: TGTGCCAGCAGCCAAGATCTTGGAACGGGGGGACGGGATACGCAGTATTTT; CDR3aa: CASSQDLGTGGRDTQYF
v_gene: TRBV11-2; j_gene: TRBJ2-4; abundance: few; d_gene: TRBD2; CDR3nt: TGTGCCAGCTCTCCCAGGACTAGGGACATTCAGTACTTC; CDR3aa: CASSPRTRDIQYF
v_gene: TRBV5-4; j_gene: TRBJ2-1; abundance: NA; d_gene: TRBD2; CDR3nt: TGTGCCAGCAGCCTTAAAAGCGGGGGGGATCACAATGAGCAGTTCTTC; CDR3aa: CASSLKSGGDHNEQFF
v_gene: TRBV19; j_gene: TRBJ1-1; abundance: NA; d_gene: NA; CDR3nt: TGTGCCAGTAGCACCGGCCCGTTGAGTAGCACTGAAGCTTTCTTT; CDR3aa: CASSTGPLSSTEAFF
v_gene: TRBV30; j_gene: TRBJ1-6; abundance: NA; d_gene: TRBD1; CDR3nt: TGTGCCTGGAGTGTAAAGAGGGGGGGAGACCTCCGGGACAGGGATAATTCACCCCTCCACTTT; CDR3aa: CAWSVKRGGDLRDRDNSPLHF
v_gene: TRBV11-2; j_gene: TRBJ1-1; abundance: NA; d_gene: NA; CDR3nt: TGTGCCAGCAGCCGGACGATTGAAGCTTTCTTT; CDR3aa: CASSRTIEAFF
v_gene: TRBV7-2; j_gene: TRBJ2-7; abundance: NA; d_gene: TRBD1; CDR3nt: TGTGCCAGCAGCTTAGTTCGGACAGGGGCCGGCGAGCAGTACTTC; CDR3aa: CASSLVRTGAGEQYF
v_gene: TRBV9; j_gene: TRBJ2-2; abundance: NA; d_gene: TRBD1; CDR3nt: TGTGCCAGCAGGAGACAGGGGGGCACCGGGGAGCTGTTTTTT; CDR3aa: CASRRQGGTGELFF
v_gene: TRBV15; j_gene: TRBJ1-3; abundance: NA; d_gene: NA; CDR3nt: TGTGCCACCAGCCGGGACTTTTTAGGGTCTGGAAACACCATATATTTT; CDR3aa: CATSRDFLGSGNTIYF
v_gene: TRBV29-1; j_gene: TRBJ2-1; abundance: NA; d_gene: NA; CDR3nt: TGCAGCGTTTTATCCGGGAATGAGCAGTTCTTC; CDR3aa: CSVLSGNEQFF
v_gene: TRBV18; j_gene: TRBJ2-6; abundance: NA; d_gene: TRBD1; CDR3nt: TGTGCCAGCTCACCCCGGGGGGACAGGGAGGACTCTGGGGCCAACGTCCTGACTTTC; CDR3aa: CASSPRGDREDSGANVLTF
v_gene: TRBV19; j_gene: TRBJ1-1; abundance: NA; d_gene: NA; CDR3nt: TGTGCCAGTACCAATCCGGGGAATTCAGCTTTCTTT; CDR3aa: CASTNPGNSAFF
v_gene: TRBV12-3/TRBV12-4; j_gene: TRBJ1-1; abundance: NA; d_gene: NA; CDR3nt: TGTGCCAGCAGCCTTGGGGCCGGGGTAGCTTTCTTT; CDR3aa: CASSLGAGVAFF
v_gene: TRBV2; j_gene: TRBJ1-6; abundance: once; d_gene: NA; CDR3nt: TGTGCCAGCAGTGAACGTCGAGGGAGCTCCTATAATTCACCCCTCCACTTT; CDR3aa: CASSERRGSSYNSPLHF
v_gene: TRBV12-3/TRBV12-4; j_gene: TRBJ2-7; abundance: NA; d_gene: TRBD1; CDR3nt: TGTGCCAGCAGGACAGGGGGAGCCGAGCAGTACTTC; CDR3aa: CASRTGGAEQYF
v_gene: TRBV15; j_gene: TRBJ2-5; abundance: few; d_gene: NA; CDR3nt: TGTGCCACCAGCAGAGGAGAGTCTGCCCAAGAGACCCAGTACTTC; CDR3aa: CATSRGESAQETQYF
v_gene: TRBV19; j_gene: TRBJ1-3; abundance: NA; d_gene: TRBD1; CDR3nt: TGTGCCAGTAGCCGACAGGGAGATTCTGGAAACACCATATATTTT; CDR3aa: CASSRQGDSGNTIYF
v_gene: TRBV24-1; j_gene: TRBJ2-2; abundance: NA; d_gene: NA; CDR3nt: TGTGCCACCAGCCGGAGCCACGGGGAGCTGTTTTTT; CDR3aa: CATSRSHGELFF
v_gene: TRBV7-9; j_gene: TRBJ1-4; abundance: NA; d_gene: NA; CDR3nt: TGTGCCAGCAGCTTAGAGGTCAGACCCCGAACGGGGACTGAAAAACTGTTTTTT; CDR3aa: CASSLEVRPRTGTEKLFF
v_gene: TRBV5-5; j_gene: TRBJ2-1; abundance: NA; d_gene: TRBD1; CDR3nt: TGTGCCAGCAGCTTAGTCCGGGACAGAGAACAGCAGTTCTTC; CDR3aa: CASSLVRDREQQFF
v_gene: TRBV7-9; j_gene: TRBJ2-7; abundance: NA; d_gene: TRBD1; CDR3nt: TGTGCCAGCAGCTTAGCGGGGACAGGGGGCTACGAGCAGTACTTC; CDR3aa: CASSLAGTGGYEQYF
v_gene: TRBV5-6; j_gene: TRBJ2-1; abundance: NA; d_gene: NA; CDR3nt: TGTGCCAGCAGCTTGGTCTCAGGTGGACAGTTCTTC; CDR3aa: CASSLVSGGQFF
v_gene: TRBV2; j_gene: TRBJ1-4; abundance: NA; d_gene: TRBD1; CDR3nt: TGTGCCAGCAGTGCCCTATCCGGGACAGGGGGTGAAAAACTGTTTTTT; CDR3aa: CASSALSGTGGEKLFF
v_gene: TRBV14; j_gene: TRBJ2-7; abundance: NA; d_gene: TRBD1; CDR3nt: TGTGCCAGCAGCCAACAAGTGACAGGGTGGACCTACGAGCAGTACTTC; CDR3aa: CASSQQVTGWTYEQYF
v_gene: TRBV7-2; j_gene: TRBJ2-1; abundance: NA; d_gene: TRBD1; CDR3nt: TGTGCCAGCAACGCTCAGGGGGACTACAATGAGCAGTTCTTC; CDR3aa: CASNAQGDYNEQFF
v_gene: TRBV5-4; j_gene: TRBJ2-7; abundance: few; d_gene: TRBD1; CDR3nt: TGTGCCAGCAGCGTTACAGGGGTCGGCGAGCAGTACTTC; CDR3aa: CASSVTGVGEQYF
v_gene: TRBV28; j_gene: TRBJ1-2; abundance: NA; d_gene: NA; CDR3nt: TGTGCCAGCAGTTACCAGGGCGATGGCTATGGCTACACCTTC; CDR3aa: CASSYQGDGYGYTF
v_gene: TRBV7-8; j_gene: TRBJ1-2; abundance: once; d_gene: TRBD1; CDR3nt: TGTGCCAGCAGCTTCTTGGGACAGGGTGACTATGGCTACACCTTC; CDR3aa: CASSFLGQGDYGYTF
v_gene: TRBV9; j_gene: TRBJ2-1; abundance: NA; d_gene: NA; CDR3nt: TGTGCCAGCAGCCACGGGACCCCGAATGAGCAGTTCTTC; CDR3aa: CASSHGTPNEQFF
v_gene: TRBV7-9; j_gene: TRBJ2-1; abundance: NA; d_gene: TRBD2; CDR3nt: TGTGCCAGCAGCTCCCGGACTAGCGGGGGGAGCTCCTACAATGAGCAGTTCTTC; CDR3aa: CASSSRTSGGSSYNEQFF
v_gene: TRBV3-1/TRBV3-2; j_gene: TRBJ2-7; abundance: NA; d_gene: NA; CDR3nt: TGTGCCAGCAGGACAACCTACGAGCAGTACTTC; CDR3aa: CASRTTYEQYF
v_gene: TRBV7-2; j_gene: TRBJ2-7; abundance: NA; d_gene: NA; CDR3nt: TGTGCCAGCAGCTTATTTAGCAAGAGTAGTGAAGAGCAGTACTTC; CDR3aa: CASSLFSKSSEEQYF
v_gene: TRBV5-1; j_gene: TRBJ2-3; abundance: NA; d_gene: NA; CDR3nt: TGCGCCAGCAGCCCTGCGGCAGCTAGCACAGATACGCAGTATTTT; CDR3aa: CASSPAAASTDTQYF